What follows are 27 T cell receptor beta chains derived from one specimen sequenced in a study of blood T cell repertoires in COVID-19. The table came from immunoSEQ multiplex PCR; TCRdb's copy has only in-frame clones and leaves some out. The table has 200,000 to 300,000 clones, nearly 85% seen once. The source material was peripheral blood. The origin of the receptors is a human donor in a cohort sampled during active COVID-19.

The CDR3 loop reads CASNPGHPEEGELFF. CDR3 coding DNA: TGTGCCAGTAACCCGGGACATCCTGAGGAGGGGGAGCTGTTTTTT. This chain uses TRBV19 with TRBJ2-2; D may be TRBD1 (6 bases). The V gene lost 7 bases and the J gene lost 8 bases, with 20 bases spanning the gap. The CDR3 is made up of 15 amino acids. Germline lookup yields CDR1 LNHDA and CDR2 SQIVND (reference sequence).

The chain links TRBV2 to TRBJ1-5, with D unresolved. V lost 5 bases and J 0 bases, leaving 14 bases between the germline ends. CDR3 length: 16 amino acids. CDR1 SNHLY and CDR2 FYNNEI come from the germline V gene. The CDR3 spells CASSRLTSASNQPQHF. In DNA form, the CDR3 reads TGTGCCAGCAGTCGACTAACGTCGGCTAGCAATCAGCCCCAGCATTTT. The full variable domain, with the rest looked up from reference TRBV2 and TRBJ1-5, is EPEVTQTPSHQVTQMGQEVILRCVPISNHLYFYWYRQILGQKVEFLVSFYNNEISEKSEIFDDQFSVERPDGSNFTLKIRSTKLEDSAMYFCASSRLTSASNQPQHFGDGTRLSIL.

The J gene is TRBJ2-7, the V gene TRBV6-5; 9 nucleotides align to TRBD1. Germline V gives CDR1 MNHEY, CDR2 SVGAGI. Germline trimming cut 5 bases from V and 1 base from J; bases unmatched to any gene: 6. The CDR3 length is 15 residues. The DNA of the CDR3 is TGTGCCAGCAGTACCCAGACAGGGGGATCCTACGAGCAGTACTTC. Its translation: CASSTQTGGSYEQYF.

A few counts support this clone. The chain has TRBV5-1 and TRBJ2-2, with 12 nucleotides matching TRBD2. The CDR3 has 17 amino acids. Germline V CDR1 and CDR2: SGHRS, YFSETQ. With 3 bases clipped from V and 9 bases from J, the junction kept 12 bases outside the gene matches. CDR3 loop: CASSSGLAGSAGRELFF. In DNA form, the CDR3 reads TGCGCCAGCAGCTCCGGACTAGCGGGGTCCGCAGGGAGGGAGCTGTTTTTT.

V gene TRBV5-1 combines with J gene TRBJ2-2; 11 nucleotides agree with TRBD2. Germline V CDR1 and CDR2: SGHRS, YFSETQ. V was pared by 0 bases and J by 0 bases, with 4 bases of the junction left unmatched. CDR3 size: 18 residues. In nucleotides, the CDR3 is TGCGCCAGCAGCTTGGGACTAGCGGGGCTTACGAACACCGGGGAGCTGTTTTTT. Translation: CASSLGLAGLTNTGELFF.

This chain joins TRBV27 and TRBJ1-3; the D gene is possibly TRBD1 (6 bases). The CDR3 is 14 amino acids. Trimming left V 5 bases short and J 4 bases short, with 12 bases between. CDR1 and CDR2 from the germline V gene are MNHEY and SMNVEV (reference sequence). This chain's CDR3 is CASSPLGQGNTIYF. The CDR3 bases are TGTGCCAGCAGTCCTCTCGGACAGGGAAACACCATATATTTT.

V usage is TRBV19 and J usage is TRBJ1-1; 12 bases fit TRBD1. Germline V gene data show CDR1 as LNHDA and CDR2 as SQIVND (reference sequence). The V and J ends lost 3 bases and 11 bases, in that order; junction bases with no gene match: 7. The CDR3 consists of 14 residues. This CDR3 reads CASSIPGQGARAFF. The CDR3, as DNA: TGTGCCAGTAGTATTCCGGGACAGGGGGCGCGGGCTTTCTTT.

This chain connects TRBV19 to TRBJ2-2; 7 nucleotides align to TRBD2. J lost 4 bases, V lost 1 base, and 6 bases had no gene match. The CDR3 is made up of 16 amino acids. Germline V gene sequence: CDR1 LNHDA, CDR2 SQIVND (reference sequence). The CDR3 DNA is TGTGCCAGTAGTATAGGGCGGGGGATGGGCACCGGGGAGCTGTTTTTT. Translation: CASSIGRGMGTGELFF.

The chain carries TRBV3-1 (or the pseudogene TRBV3-2) and TRBJ2-3, with 10 bases matching TRBD2. CDR1 and CDR2 from the germline V gene are LGHDT and YNNKEL (reference sequence). CDR3 size: 16 residues. J gave up 2 bases and V 2 bases, and 4 bases lay outside the gene matches. The CDR3 DNA is TGTGCCAGCAGCCAATGGACTAGCGGTATCACAGATACGCAGTATTTT. Translated: CASSQWTSGITDTQYF.

This clone was detected many times. The chain uses TRBV9 and TRBJ1-2; no reliable D call. The V gene's germline CDR1 is SGDLS and CDR2 YYNGEE. The V and J ends lost 5 bases and 3 bases respectively, with 14 bases between them. The CDR3 length is 14 residues. CDR3 sequence: CASSGLQEDYGYTF. The CDR3 nucleotides are TGTGCCAGCAGTGGTTTGCAGGAAGACTATGGCTACACCTTC. The full variable domain, its missing parts supplied by reference TRBV9 and TRBJ1-2, is DSGVTQTPKHLITATGQRVTLRCSPRSGDLSVYWYQQSLDQGLQFLIQYYNGEERAKGNILERFSAQQFPDLHSELNLSSLELGDSALYFCASSGLQEDYGYTFGSGTRLTVV.

The rearrangement links TRBV19 to TRBJ1-1, with unresolved D. The CDR3 spans 13 residues. Trimming stripped 3 bases from V and 1 base from J, with 6 bases between. Germline-derived CDR1 and CDR2 are LNHDA and SQIVND (reference sequence). The CDR3 nucleotides read TGTGCCAGTAGTATTCGACAGAACACTGAAGCTTTCTTT. It yields the protein CASSIRQNTEAFF.

This chain joins TRBV6-1 and TRBJ2-5; the D is unclear. The length of the CDR3 is 15 residues. Deletions cut 0 bases from V and 1 base from J, with 9 bases between. The germline gives CDR1 MNHNS, CDR2 SASEGT. CDR3 DNA sequence: TGTGCCAGCAGTGAAGCGAGAGGTACCCAAGAGACCCAGTACTTC. Its protein is CASSEARGTQETQYF.

This chain joins TRBV10-3 and TRBJ2-7; 14 positions match TRBD2. The CDR3 is made up of 16 amino acids. Unmatched junction bases numbered 6, after V lost 2 bases and J lost 6 bases. CDR1 is ENHRY and CDR2 is SYGVKD in the germline V gene. The CDR3 here is CAISEGLAGGRSEQYF. As DNA, the CDR3 is TGTGCCATCAGTGAGGGACTAGCGGGAGGAAGAAGCGAGCAGTACTTC.

This clone was counted a few times. V usage is TRBV18 and J usage is TRBJ1-4; the D is unclear. The germline gives CDR1 KGHSH, CDR2 LQKENI. The V end was cut by 5 bases, the J end by 4 bases, with 11 bases between. This CDR3 has 14 residues. The CDR3 DNA follows: TGTGCCAGCTCAACTGCAAGATATAATGAAAAACTGTTTTTT. Encoded protein: CASSTARYNEKLFF.

The V and J genes are TRBV28 and TRBJ2-2, with 11 bases lining up with TRBD2. Germline CDR1 MDHEN, CDR2 SYDVKM. J was trimmed by 0 bases and V by 9 bases; bases with no gene match: 3. The CDR3 contains 15 residues. As DNA, the CDR3 is TGTGCCAGTAGACTAGCGGGACCGAACACCGGGGAGCTGTTTTTT. Protein: CASRLAGPNTGELFF.

This clone has just one count. The rearrangement joins TRBV6-6 to TRBJ1-5, with 8 nucleotides matching TRBD1. The V gene's germline CDR1 is MNHNY and CDR2 SVGAGI (reference sequence). V was clipped by 5 bases and J by 3 bases; unmatched bases: 3. The CDR3 is 14 residues long. The CDR3 DNA reads TGTGCCAGCAGTGAGACAGGGGTCAATCAGCCCCAGCATTTT. Translation gives CASSETGVNQPQHF.

In its sample, this clone was seen a few times. This chain connects TRBV10-1 to TRBJ2-2; D may be TRBD2 (5 bases). Looked up from germline, CDR1 is WNHNN and CDR2 is SYGVQD (reference sequence). The germline V and J ends were trimmed by 2 bases and 2 bases, with 12 bases remaining between them. CDR3 size: 16 residues. The CDR3 reads CASSETGRGNTGELFF. The CDR3 DNA reads as TGCGCCAGCAGTGAGACCGGACGGGGAAACACCGGGGAGCTGTTTTTT.

The chain has TRBV28 and TRBJ2-1, with 9 positions matching TRBD2. Trimming at V came to 5 bases and at J to 6 bases, leaving 11 bases not matched to a gene. The CDR3 covers 16 residues. Per germline, CDR1 MDHEN and CDR2 SYDVKM. The CDR3: CASSPPEREVGNEQFF. Here the CDR3 DNA reads TGTGCCAGCAGTCCCCCCGAGCGGGAGGTGGGCAATGAGCAGTTCTTC.

CDR3: CASSLRGPGQGSGEQFF. As DNA, the CDR3 is TGTGCCAGCAGCTTGAGAGGGCCGGGACAGGGTTCAGGAGAGCAGTTCTTC. This chain links TRBV6-2 or TRBV6-3 with TRBJ2-1; TRBD1 matches at 9 bases. Germline V gives CDR1 MNHEY, CDR2 SVGEGT. The CDR3 totals 17 residues. V dropped 6 bases and J dropped 10; count of bases not matched to a gene: 19.

Regarding this clone: Other DNA sequences in the sample encode the same CDR3. The chain uses TRBV18 and TRBJ2-7, with 8 nucleotides matching TRBD1. Germline V gene lookup returns CDR1 KGHSH and CDR2 LQKENI. V lost 3 bases to trimming and J lost 7 bases; unmatched junction nucleotides: 5. CDR3 length: 13 residues. CDR3 in amino acids: CASSPDRAREQYF. CDR3 DNA sequence: TGTGCCAGCTCACCGGACAGGGCCAGGGAGCAGTACTTC.

This clone was found a few times. The CDR3 DNA sequence: TGTGCCAGCAGTGGCGGGACAGGGAGGAACACTGAAGCTTTCTTT. Translated: CASSGGTGRNTEAFF. The V gene is TRBV6-4, the J gene TRBJ1-1; TRBD1 agrees at 9 bases. Looked up from germline, CDR1 is MRHNA and CDR2 is SNTAGT. CDR3 length: 15 amino acids. The V segment lost 4 bases and the J segment 1 base; nucleotides outside the gene matches: 4.

The chain uses TRBV3-1 (or the pseudogene TRBV3-2) and TRBJ2-2; TRBD1 aligns across 7 bases. Germline V gene data show CDR1 as LGHDT and CDR2 as YNNKEL (reference sequence). The CDR3 is made up of 15 amino acids. The V and J ends lost 8 bases and 1 base, in that order; junction bases with no gene match: 7. For the CDR3, the DNA is TGTGCCAGCCTTAGGACAGGTGGGAACACCGGGGAGCTGTTTTTT. This encodes CASLRTGGNTGELFF.

For this clone: The CDR3 ends on some other residue instead of the conserved phenylalanine or tryptophan, so this is likely a read error. It is unclear where the CDR3 begins or ends on the DNA, so no DNA is shown, and the CDR3 is as TCRdb lists it. The chain employs TRBV6-4 and TRBJ2-7; the DNA was not compared with TRBD2, the D call given in the table. The CDR3 contains 10 residues when both ends are counted. Per germline, CDR1 MRHNA and CDR2 SNTAGT. CDR3 in amino acids: CAFPSGLPWS.

The chain is built from TRBV19 and TRBJ1-1, with 7 bases aligning to TRBD1. V gave up 4 bases and J gave up 1 base; unmatched junction bases: 9. The CDR3 has 16 residues. Germline V CDR1 and CDR2: LNHDA, SQIVND (reference sequence). CDR3 sequence: CASSTMGQISNTEAFF. The CDR3 DNA follows: TGTGCCAGTAGTACCATGGGACAGATCTCGAACACTGAAGCTTTCTTT.

The chain uses TRBV10-2 and TRBJ1-5, with 10 bases matching TRBD1. V shed 5 bases, J shed 3 bases, and the junction held 4 bases outside the gene matches. CDR3 length equals 15 residues. Germline lookup yields CDR1 WSHSY and CDR2 SAAADI. This CDR3 reads CASSPGQGHNQPQHF. DNA of the CDR3: TGCGCCAGCAGTCCGGGACAGGGGCACAATCAGCCCCAGCATTTT.

This clone has only one observation. V usage is TRBV7-9 and J usage is TRBJ2-1; 12 nucleotides line up with TRBD2. V dropped 5 bases and J dropped 4; count of bases not matched to a gene: 3. This CDR3 has 15 residues. Germline values: CDR1 SEHNR, CDR2 FQNEAQ (reference sequence). CDR3 protein: CASSQGLAGYNEQFF. In DNA form, the CDR3 reads TGTGCCAGCAGCCAGGGACTAGCGGGTTACAATGAGCAGTTCTTC.

In this sample, this clone turned up once. The genes are TRBV4-2 and TRBJ2-3; TRBD2 is a possible D gene (6 bases). Per the germline V gene, CDR1 is LGHNA and CDR2 is YNFKEQ. Trimming pared 0 bases from V and 2 bases from J, leaving 12 bases between. The length of the CDR3 is 16 residues. This CDR3 is CASSQDLGLLTDTQYF. DNA for the CDR3: TGTGCCAGCAGCCAAGATCTGGGACTCCTCACAGATACGCAGTATTTT.